A single sample is the source of the 25 T cell receptor beta chains below, sequenced in a study of blood T cell repertoires in COVID-19. Libraries were prepared by immunoSEQ multiplex PCR; TCRdb keeps only in-frame clonotypes and omits some of them. The sample has approximately 300,000 clones, 75% to 90% seen once; the top ten hold 4% to 6%. The sequencing input was PBMCs or T cells enriched from blood (not recorded which). The receptors originated from a man in his 60s who had recovered from COVID-19.

The chain recombines TRBV29-1 with TRBJ2-3, with D tentatively TRBD1 (7 bases). Trimming cost V 6 bases and J 4 bases, with 17 bases left between them. Germline-derived CDR1 and CDR2 are SQVTM and ANQGSEA. The CDR3 loop spans 14 amino acids. The CDR3 region has the DNA TGCAGCGTGTCATTGGAGGGGGCCTCAGATACGCAGTATTTT. Residues: CSVSLEGASDTQYF.

The chain is built from TRBV3-1 (or the pseudogene TRBV3-2) and TRBJ2-1; D not resolved. Germline V gene sequence: CDR1 LGHDT, CDR2 YNNKEL (reference sequence). V was shortened by 1 base and J by 12 bases, with 13 bases between the two germline ends. This CDR3 is 13 amino acids long. The CDR3 bases are TGTGCCAGCAGCCAAGCTATTCGGGTGGGGCAGTTCTTC. Translating it yields CASSQAIRVGQFF.

The chain joins TRBV5-6 to TRBJ2-1; tentatively, D is TRBD2 (5 bases). The CDR3 loop spans 15 amino acids. The ends were cut back, 0 bases at V and 8 bases at J, with 15 bases in the middle. Germline values: CDR1 SGHDT, CDR2 YYEEEE. CDR3 sequence: CASSLETGGHHEQFF. CDR3 DNA sequence: TGTGCCAGCAGCTTGGAAACCGGCGGGCATCATGAGCAGTTCTTC.

A single count supports this clone. V and J are TRBV11-2 and TRBJ2-7, with D maybe TRBD2 (6 bases). Germline V gene lookup returns CDR1 SGHAT and CDR2 FQNNGV. Trimming pared 6 bases from V and 4 bases from J, leaving 16 bases between. CDR3 length: 14 residues. The CDR3 DNA sequence: TGTGCCAGCAGTTCCTACGGGACTGCGTACGAGCAGTACTTC. Its translation: CASSSYGTAYEQYF.

A remark on this clone: An end of the junction differs from the germline gene, which may be a read error. The V gene is TRBV24-1, the J gene TRBJ1-1; 7 positions match TRBD1. The CDR3 totals 20 residues. The V gene's germline CDR1 is KGHDR and CDR2 SFDVKD. The chain's CDR3 is CAPSPPKCTTGPGGCTEAFF. CDR3 nucleotides: TGTGCCCCCAGTCCTCCCAAATGTACGACAGGGCCCGGAGGCTGCACTGAAGCTTTCTTT.

The chain combines TRBV3-1 (or the pseudogene TRBV3-2) with TRBJ2-2; 7 nucleotides agree with TRBD2. The V gene end was trimmed by 0 bases and the J gene end by 7 bases; junction bases not matched to a gene: 8. Germline V lookup: CDR1 LGHDT, CDR2 YNNKEL (reference sequence). The CDR3 length is 16 residues. This CDR3 reads CASSQEGAGVVGELFF. DNA for the CDR3: TGTGCCAGCAGCCAAGAAGGGGCGGGAGTGGTCGGGGAGCTGTTTTTT.

This chain links TRBV6-1 with TRBJ2-3, with D possibly matching TRBD2 (5 bases). Germline loops: CDR1 MNHNS, CDR2 SASEGT. The CDR3 runs 18 residues. The ends were cut back, 2 bases at V and 2 bases at J, with 20 bases in the middle. CDR3 residues: CASSEKKSGPGITDTQYF. DNA of the CDR3: TGTGCCAGCAGTGAAAAAAAATCCGGGCCCGGGATCACAGATACGCAGTATTTT.

The J gene is TRBJ2-2, the V gene TRBV7-9, with 9 bases identical to TRBD1. This CDR3 has 15 residues. Germline V CDR1 and CDR2: SEHNR, FQNEAQ (reference sequence). V trimming: 1 base; J trimming: 6 bases; junction bases outside the gene matches: 3. The CDR3 DNA follows: TGTGCCAGCAGCTTAGTCCGGACAGGGGCCGGGGAGCTGTTTTTT. It translates to CASSLVRTGAGELFF.

This chain uses TRBV6-1 with TRBJ1-5; TRBD1 agrees at 8 bases. The germline V gene encodes CDR1 MNHNS and CDR2 SASEGT. CDR3 length: 16 residues. Trimming at V came to 4 bases and at J to 1 base, leaving 6 bases not matched to a gene. In nucleotides, the CDR3 is TGTGCCAGCAGTGGACCGACAGGGGCGAGCAATCAGCCCCAGCATTTT. It codes for CASSGPTGASNQPQHF.

CDR3 amino acids: CASSLFTSGSRVDEQFF. The CDR3 DNA reads as TGCGCCAGCAGCTTGTTTACTAGCGGGAGCAGAGTCGATGAGCAGTTCTTC. The chain has TRBV5-1 and TRBJ2-1, with 11 bases fitting TRBD2. Per the germline V gene, CDR1 is SGHRS and CDR2 is YFSETQ. Trimming removed 1 base from V and 8 bases from J; junction bases left unmatched: 11. The CDR3 sequence is 17 residues long.

The CDR3 here is CASRTGVTGELFF. CDR3 DNA: TGCGCCAGCCGGACAGGGGTAACCGGGGAGCTGTTTTTT. This rearrangement joins TRBV5-1 to TRBJ2-2, with 9 positions matching TRBD1. After removal of 7 bases from V and 5 bases from J, the junction contained 3 bases not matched to a gene. CDR3 length: 13 residues. In germline, CDR1 is SGHRS, CDR2 YFSETQ. The complete variable domain, with remaining parts taken from reference TRBV5-1 and TRBJ2-2, reads KAGVTQTPRYLIKTRGQQVTLSCSPISGHRSVSWYQQTPGQGLQFLFEYFSETQRNKGNFPGRFSGRQFSNSRSEMNVSTLELGDSALYLCASRTGVTGELFFGEGSRLTVL.

The chain couples TRBV29-1 to TRBJ2-1, with 10 bases matching TRBD2. Germline lookup yields CDR1 SQVTM and CDR2 ANQGSEA. The CDR3 runs 13 residues. V trimming: 8 bases; J trimming: 5 bases; junction bases outside the gene matches: 6. CDR3 loop: CSSSGSINNEQFF. CDR3 DNA: TGCAGCTCTAGCGGGAGCATCAACAATGAGCAGTTCTTC.

This sequence joins TRBV6-5 and TRBJ1-2, with 9 bases fitting TRBD1. CDR3 length: 14 amino acids. V shed 6 bases, J shed 6 bases, and the junction held 8 bases outside the gene matches. In germline, CDR1 is MNHEY, CDR2 SVGAGI. CDR3 amino acids: CASRETGGKNGYTF. CDR3 in DNA: TGTGCCAGCAGAGAGACAGGGGGGAAGAATGGCTACACCTTC.

The CDR3 DNA reads as TGTGCCAGCAGTCCCCGGACAGTGAACACTGAAGCTTTCTTT. Translation: CASSPRTVNTEAFF. The chain employs TRBV28 and TRBJ1-1, with a weak D call TRBD1 (6 bases). The CDR3 runs to 14 residues. The V and J ends lost 5 bases and 0 bases respectively, with 10 bases between them. Germline V gene sequence: CDR1 MDHEN, CDR2 SYDVKM.

The V gene is TRBV5-6, the J gene TRBJ1-6, with D possibly matching TRBD1 (5 bases). V lost 2 bases to trimming and J lost 7 bases, with 10 bases between them. Looked up from germline, CDR1 is SGHDT and CDR2 is YYEEEE. The CDR3 sequence is 14 residues long. CDR3 loop: CASSLKGHNSPLHF. CDR3 DNA: TGTGCCAGCAGCTTAAAGGGGCACAATTCACCCCTCCACTTT. Supplemented by reference TRBV5-6 and TRBJ1-6, the full variable domain reads DAGVTQSPTHLIKTRGQQVTLRCSPKSGHDTVSWYQQALGQGPQFIFQYYEEEERQRGNFPDRFSGHQFPNYSSELNVNALLLGDSALYLCASSLKGHNSPLHFGNGTRLTVT.

The V call is TRBV5-1, the J call TRBJ2-3; 7 bases line up with TRBD1. Trimming removed 4 bases from V and 4 bases from J; junction bases left unmatched: 15. CDR3 size: 17 residues. Germline-derived CDR1 and CDR2 are SGHRS and YFSETQ. The CDR3 protein is CASSTPRDSEGADTQYF. The DNA of the CDR3 is TGCGCCAGCAGCACACCAAGGGACAGCGAGGGGGCAGATACGCAGTATTTT.

The table lists this clone with a few counts. V is TRBV19 and J is TRBJ2-1; TRBD2 aligns across 10 bases. From germline, CDR1 is LNHDA and CDR2 SQIVND (reference sequence). The CDR3 covers 15 residues. The V and J ends lost 4 bases and 0 bases, in that order; junction bases with no gene match: 0. The CDR3 sequence: CASSTSGSSYNEQFF. The CDR3 DNA reads as TGTGCCAGTAGTACTAGCGGGAGCTCCTACAATGAGCAGTTCTTC. The variable domain in full, with the rest retrieved from reference TRBV19 and TRBJ2-1, is DGGITQSPKYLFRKEGQNVTLSCEQNLNHDAMYWYRQDPGQGLRLIYYSQIVNDFQKGDIAEGYSVSREKKESFPLTVTSAQKNPTAFYLCASSTSGSSYNEQFFGPGTRLTVL.

This rearrangement joins TRBV9 to TRBJ2-3; 7 bases are shared with TRBD2. The CDR3 spans 16 residues. J was trimmed by 1 base and V by 0 bases; bases with no gene match: 5. Germline V gene sequence: CDR1 SGDLS, CDR2 YYNGEE. The CDR3 DNA reads TGTGCCAGCAGCGTAGGAGGTACTAGCGGCACAGATACGCAGTATTTT. Protein sequence: CASSVGGTSGTDTQYF.

The CDR3 DNA reads TGCGCCAGCAGCCACTCCATCGACAGGTCTGGAAACACCATATATTTT. Amino acids: CASSHSIDRSGNTIYF. This chain uses TRBV5-1 with TRBJ1-3; possible D gene TRBD1, 6 bases. Germline V CDR1 and CDR2: SGHRS, YFSETQ. This CDR3 has 16 amino acids. Trimming removed 4 bases at V and 1 base at J, with 15 bases between.

The chain combines TRBV7-3 with TRBJ2-7, with 9 bases identical to TRBD1. J lost 6 bases, V lost 5 bases, and 5 bases had no gene match. The CDR3 has 13 amino acids. CDR1 is SGHTA and CDR2 is FQGTGA in the germline V gene. The CDR3 DNA follows: TGTGCCAGCAGCCGGGACAGGGTAAGCGAGCAGTACTTC. It specifies CASSRDRVSEQYF.

CDR3 protein: CASSPRALGTDTQYF. For the CDR3, the DNA is TGTGCCAGCTCACCCCGTGCGCTTGGCACAGATACGCAGTATTTT. The rearrangement uses TRBV18 and TRBJ2-3, with D hard to call. Germline V gene sequence: CDR1 KGHSH, CDR2 LQKENI. This CDR3 spans 15 amino acids. Between the trimmed V and J ends, which lost 3 bases and 1 base, there was a span of 11 bases.

Here the CDR3 DNA reads TGTGCCAGCAGCTCGAGTCTAGCGGGAGCGGGCGGGGAGCTGTTTTTT. Its translation: CASSSSLAGAGGELFF. The chain is built from TRBV5-4 and TRBJ2-2, with TRBD2 matching over 10 bases. The V gene's germline CDR1 is SGHNT and CDR2 YYREEE (reference sequence). The CDR3 is 16 residues long. Trimming removed 3 bases from V and 7 bases from J; junction bases left unmatched: 9.

The J gene is TRBJ2-7, the V gene TRBV18, with TRBD2 matching over 8 bases. Germline-derived CDR1 and CDR2 are KGHSH and LQKENI. This CDR3 spans 17 amino acids. Trimming at V came to 3 bases and at J to 6 bases, leaving 16 bases not matched to a gene. As DNA, the CDR3 is TGTGCCAGCTCACCGACAACGTATTGGACTAGCTCTCCCGAGCAGTACTTC. The encoded protein is CASSPTTYWTSSPEQYF.

This clone has just one count. The chain combines TRBV5-6 with TRBJ1-4; D gene unclear. CDR1 SGHDT and CDR2 YYEEEE come from the germline V gene. Trimming left V 4 bases short and J 5 bases short, with 15 bases between. CDR3 length: 15 amino acids. The CDR3 protein is CASSGPGVRNEKLFF. In nucleotides, the CDR3 is TGTGCCAGCAGCGGGCCCGGGGTAAGGAATGAAAAACTGTTTTTT. Full variable domain (rest looked up from reference TRBV5-6 and TRBJ1-4): DAGVTQSPTHLIKTRGQQVTLRCSPKSGHDTVSWYQQALGQGPQFIFQYYEEEERQRGNFPDRFSGHQFPNYSSELNVNALLLGDSALYLCASSGPGVRNEKLFFGSGTQLSVL.

The J gene is TRBJ2-3, the V gene TRBV18, with 9 positions matching TRBD1. The germline V gene has CDR1 KGHSH and CDR2 LQKENI. Losses at the gene ends were 3 bases for V and 3 bases for J; bases not matched to a gene: 7. This CDR3 region has 16 residues. This chain's CDR3 is CASSPHRGLETDTQYF. The DNA for the CDR3 is TGTGCCAGCTCACCCCACAGGGGGCTAGAAACAGATACGCAGTATTTT.